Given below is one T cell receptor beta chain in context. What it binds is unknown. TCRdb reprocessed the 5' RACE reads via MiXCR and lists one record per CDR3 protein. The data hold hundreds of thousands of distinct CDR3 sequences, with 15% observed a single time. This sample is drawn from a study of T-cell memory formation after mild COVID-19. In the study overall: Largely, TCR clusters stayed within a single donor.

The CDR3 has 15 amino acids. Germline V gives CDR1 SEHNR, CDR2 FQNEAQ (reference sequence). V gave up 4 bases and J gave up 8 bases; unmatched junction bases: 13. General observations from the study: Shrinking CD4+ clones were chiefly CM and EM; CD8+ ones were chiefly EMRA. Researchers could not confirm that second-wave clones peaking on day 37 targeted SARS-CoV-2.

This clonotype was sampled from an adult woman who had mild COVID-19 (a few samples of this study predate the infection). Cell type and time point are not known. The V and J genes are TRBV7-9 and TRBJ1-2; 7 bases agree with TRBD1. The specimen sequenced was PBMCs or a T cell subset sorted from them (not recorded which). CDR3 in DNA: TGTGCCAGCAGCTCCCTCTGGACAGGTTCGGCCGGCTACACCTTC. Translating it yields CASSSLWTGSAGYTF.